What follows are 3 T cell receptor beta chains derived from one specimen sequenced in a study of cytomegalovirus exposure and HLA in healthy donors. Primers for the PCR totalled 60 Vbeta and 13 Jbeta. Method: immunoSEQ multiplex PCR; TCRdb's copy keeps in-frame clones and lacks some. The sample carries about 150,000 clones, approximately 83% recorded once. The sample was PBMCs. The receptors derive from a woman aged 18 to 35 in good health and CMV-seronegative.

The chain recombines TRBV28 with TRBJ1-5, with no clear D. Trimming took off 3 bases at V and 3 bases at J, with 9 bases between the two ends. Germline values: CDR1 MDHEN, CDR2 SYDVKM. CDR3 size: 14 residues. The chain's CDR3 is CASSFMTPNQPQHF. For the CDR3, the DNA is TGTGCCAGCAGTTTTATGACACCCAATCAGCCCCAGCATTTT.

The chain is built from TRBV5-6 and TRBJ1-2, with TRBD1 as a possible D gene (6 bases). This CDR3 comprises 14 residues. CDR1 is SGHDT, CDR2 YYEEEE, per germline. Trimming left V 4 bases short and J 3 bases short, with 13 bases between. The CDR3 DNA reads as TGTGCCAGCAGCCCCGCAGGGGTCGACTATGGCTACACCTTC. Encoded protein: CASSPAGVDYGYTF.

This chain links TRBV2 with TRBJ1-2; the D is unclear. Trimming pared 10 bases from V and 5 bases from J, leaving 14 bases between. Per the germline V gene, CDR1 is SNHLY and CDR2 is FYNNEI. The CDR3 covers 12 residues. The CDR3 DNA reads TGTGCCACACGACGGGTCGGATATGGCTACACCTTC. Protein product: CATRRVGYGYTF.